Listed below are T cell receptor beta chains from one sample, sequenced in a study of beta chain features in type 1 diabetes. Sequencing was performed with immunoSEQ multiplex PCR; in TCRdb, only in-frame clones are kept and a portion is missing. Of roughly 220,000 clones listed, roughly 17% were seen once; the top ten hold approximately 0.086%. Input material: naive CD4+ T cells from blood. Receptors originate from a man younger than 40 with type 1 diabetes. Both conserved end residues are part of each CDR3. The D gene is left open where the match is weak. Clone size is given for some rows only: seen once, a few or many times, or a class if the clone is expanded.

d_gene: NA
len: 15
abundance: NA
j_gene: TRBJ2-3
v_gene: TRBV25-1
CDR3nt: TGTGCCAGCAGTGATCAGGGTCGGGACACAGATACGCAGTATTTT
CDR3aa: CASSDQGRDTDTQYF

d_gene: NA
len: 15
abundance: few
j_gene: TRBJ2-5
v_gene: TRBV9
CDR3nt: TGTGCCAGCAGCGTAGACGGGAGATTCCAAGAGACCCAGTACTTC
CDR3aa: CASSVDGRFQETQYF

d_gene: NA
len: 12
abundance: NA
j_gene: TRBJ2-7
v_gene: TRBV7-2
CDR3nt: TGTGCCAGCAGCTTCCCAGGCTACGAGCAGTACTTC
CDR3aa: CASSFPGYEQYF

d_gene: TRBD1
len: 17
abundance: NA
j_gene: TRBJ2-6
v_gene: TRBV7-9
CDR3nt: TGTGCCAGCACCGGACAGGGTCTGGACTCTGGGGCCAACGTCCTGACTTTC
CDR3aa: CASTGQGLDSGANVLTF

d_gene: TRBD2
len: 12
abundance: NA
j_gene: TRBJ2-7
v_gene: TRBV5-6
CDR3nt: TGTGCCAGCAGCTACCGGACTAGCGGACAGTACTTC
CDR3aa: CASSYRTSGQYF

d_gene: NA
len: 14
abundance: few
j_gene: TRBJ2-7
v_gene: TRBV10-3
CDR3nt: TGTGCCATCAGTCCTAGGGACGTCGATTACGAGCAGTACTTC
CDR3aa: CAISPRDVDYEQYF

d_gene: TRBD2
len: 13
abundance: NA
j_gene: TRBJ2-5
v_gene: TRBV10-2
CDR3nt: TGCGCCAGCGGACTAGCGGGGGAAGAGACCCAGTACTTC
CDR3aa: CASGLAGEETQYF

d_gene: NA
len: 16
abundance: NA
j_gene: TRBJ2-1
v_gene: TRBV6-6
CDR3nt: TGTGCCAGCAGTCCTCTGGACGGGATGGACTACAATGAGCAGTTCTTC
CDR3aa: CASSPLDGMDYNEQFF

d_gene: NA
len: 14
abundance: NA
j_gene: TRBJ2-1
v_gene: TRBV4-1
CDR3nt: TGCGCCAGCAGCCCCCAGAGCTCCTACAATGAGCAGTTCTTC
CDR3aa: CASSPQSSYNEQFF

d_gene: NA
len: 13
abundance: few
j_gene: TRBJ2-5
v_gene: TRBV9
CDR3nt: TGTGCCAGCAGCGTAGGTAAAGAAGAGACCCAGTACTTC
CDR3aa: CASSVGKEETQYF

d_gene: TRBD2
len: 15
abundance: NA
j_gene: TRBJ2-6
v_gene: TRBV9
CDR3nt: TGTGCCAGCAGCGGAGCGGGAGCTGGGGCCAACGTCCTGACTTTC
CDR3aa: CASSGAGAGANVLTF

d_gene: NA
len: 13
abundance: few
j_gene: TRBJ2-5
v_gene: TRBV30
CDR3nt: TGTGCCTGGAGTGTATTTTTCCAAGAGACCCAGTACTTC
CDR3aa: CAWSVFFQETQYF

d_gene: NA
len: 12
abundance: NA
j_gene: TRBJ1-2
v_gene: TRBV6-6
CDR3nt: TGTGCCAGCAGTTACATTAACTATGGCTACACCTTC
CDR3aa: CASSYINYGYTF

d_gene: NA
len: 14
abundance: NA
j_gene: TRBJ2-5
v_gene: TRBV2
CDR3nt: TGTGCCAGCAGTGGGAGGCGTCTCCAAGAGACCCAGTACTTC
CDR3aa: CASSGRRLQETQYF

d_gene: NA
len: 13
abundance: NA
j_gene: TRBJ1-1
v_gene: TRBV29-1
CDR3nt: TGCAGCGTTGAGTGGCAGCAGAACACTGAAGCTTTCTTT
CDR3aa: CSVEWQQNTEAFF

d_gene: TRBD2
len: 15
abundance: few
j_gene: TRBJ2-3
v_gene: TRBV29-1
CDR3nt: TGCAGCGTCGCCCGACTAGCGGAGAGGGCAGATACGCAGTATTTT
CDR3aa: CSVARLAERADTQYF

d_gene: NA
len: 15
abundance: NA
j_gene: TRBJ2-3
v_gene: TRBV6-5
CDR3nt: TGTGCCAGCAGTTACTCGGGACGGAGCACAGATACGCAGTATTTT
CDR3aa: CASSYSGRSTDTQYF

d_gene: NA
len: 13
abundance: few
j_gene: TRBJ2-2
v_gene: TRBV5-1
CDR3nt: TGCGCCAGCAGCTTGGCAGGGGTCGGAGAGCTGTTTTTT
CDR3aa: CASSLAGVGELFF

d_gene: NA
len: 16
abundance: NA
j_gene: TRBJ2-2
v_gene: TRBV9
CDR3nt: TGTGCCAGCAGCGTGGCCGGGACGGCGAACACCGGGGAGCTGTTTTTT
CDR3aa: CASSVAGTANTGELFF

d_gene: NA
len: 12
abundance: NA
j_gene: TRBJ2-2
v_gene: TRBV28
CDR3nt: TGTGCCAGCAGTTTCTGGCAGGGGTGGTTGTTTTTT
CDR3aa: CASSFWQGWLFF

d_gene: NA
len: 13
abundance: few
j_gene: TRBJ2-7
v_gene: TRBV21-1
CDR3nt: TGTGCCAGCAGAGAAAAGTCAGGGTACGAGCAGTACTTC
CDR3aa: CASREKSGYEQYF

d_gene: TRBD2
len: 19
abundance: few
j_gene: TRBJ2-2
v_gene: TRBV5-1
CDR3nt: TGCGCCAGCAGCTTTTACGGAGCTCGTAGCGGGAAGAACACCGGGGAGCTGTTTTTT
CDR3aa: CASSFYGARSGKNTGELFF

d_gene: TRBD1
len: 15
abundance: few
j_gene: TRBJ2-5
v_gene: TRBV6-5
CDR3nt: TGTGCCAGCACCCTAACCGGGACAGGGACCGAGACCCAGTACTTC
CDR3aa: CASTLTGTGTETQYF

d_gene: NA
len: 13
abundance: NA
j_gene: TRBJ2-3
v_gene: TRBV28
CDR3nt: TGTGCCAGTACCCCCGCAGGCACAGATACGCAGTATTTT
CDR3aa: CASTPAGTDTQYF

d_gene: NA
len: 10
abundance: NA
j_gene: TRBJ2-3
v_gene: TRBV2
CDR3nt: TGTGCCAGCAGTAGGGGTACGCAGTATTTT
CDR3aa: CASSRGTQYF

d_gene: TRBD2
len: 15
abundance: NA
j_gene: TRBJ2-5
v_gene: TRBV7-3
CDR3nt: TGTGCCAGCAGCTTAACTAGCGGGGACCGAGAGACCCAGTACTTC
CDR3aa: CASSLTSGDRETQYF

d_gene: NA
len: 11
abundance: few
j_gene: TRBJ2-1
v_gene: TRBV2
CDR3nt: TGTGCCAGTACCCGAGACAATGAGCAGTTCTTC
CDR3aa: CASTRDNEQFF

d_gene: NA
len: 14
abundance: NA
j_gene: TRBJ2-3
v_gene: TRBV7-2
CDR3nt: TGTGCCAGCAGCTTACCCAGAGTCCCGGATACGCAGTATTTT
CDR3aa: CASSLPRVPDTQYF

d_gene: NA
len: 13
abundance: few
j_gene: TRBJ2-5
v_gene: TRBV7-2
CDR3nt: TGTGCCAGCAGCTTAGCAGTAATGGAGACCCAGTACTTC
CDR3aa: CASSLAVMETQYF

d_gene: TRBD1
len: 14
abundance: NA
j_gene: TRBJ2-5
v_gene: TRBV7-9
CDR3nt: TGTGCCAGCAGCCCAGGACAGGGAAGAGAGACCCAGTACTTC
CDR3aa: CASSPGQGRETQYF